These T cell receptor beta chains were read from a single sample in a study of cytomegalovirus exposure and HLA in healthy donors. Sequencing was performed with immunoSEQ multiplex PCR; in TCRdb, only in-frame clones are kept and a portion is missing. The profile shows some 170,000 clones, 60% to 80% of them singletons. Material: PBMCs. These receptors were obtained from a man in his 60s in good health and CMV-seronegative. Both conserved end residues are part of each CDR3. A D gene is named only where the DNA matches it firmly. Expanded clones get a size class; other rows say once, few or many, or leave the size out.

clone_size | j_call | v_call | d_call | cdr3_nt | cdr3_aa
- | TRBJ2-1 | TRBV9 | TRBD2 | TGTGCCAGCAGCGTAGGCGGGGGTCCTTACAATGAGCAGTTCTTC | CASSVGGGPYNEQFF
- | TRBJ1-5 | TRBV6-1 | - | TGTGCCAGCAGTGAATGGGAGGGAGGGCCCCAGCATTTT | CASSEWEGGPQHF
- | TRBJ2-5 | TRBV11-2 | TRBD2 | TGTGCCAGCACCGCACTAGCGGGGGGGCAGGGCGAGACCCAGTACTTC | CASTALAGGQGETQYF
- | TRBJ2-6 | TRBV7-6 | - | TGTGCCAGCAGCTTAGGAACGGTCTCTGGGGCCAACGTCCTGACTTTC | CASSLGTVSGANVLTF
- | TRBJ2-7 | TRBV5-1 | - | TGCGCCAGCAGCTTACAACCGGGACAAATCTACGAGCAGTACTTC | CASSLQPGQIYEQYF
few | TRBJ2-7 | TRBV28 | TRBD2 | TGTGCCATCTCCATGGGACTAGAATATAACGAGCAGTACTTC | CAISMGLEYNEQYF
- | TRBJ2-5 | TRBV4-1 | - | TGCGCCAGCAGCCAAGAAGGGAAAAGCGTATGGGGCGAGACCCAGTACTTC | CASSQEGKSVWGETQYF
few | TRBJ1-2 | TRBV9 | TRBD1 | TGTGCCAGCAGCGTAGTGGACAGGGGTGGCTACACCTTC | CASSVVDRGGYTF
- | TRBJ2-5 | TRBV27 | TRBD2 | TGTGCCAGCAGTCCTGGGACTAGCGGCCCACGGGGGGAGACCCAGTACTTC | CASSPGTSGPRGETQYF
- | TRBJ2-7 | TRBV5-1 | - | TGCGCCAGCAGCTTGGAAGGGGGGGTGGTATCCGAGCAGTACTTC | CASSLEGGVVSEQYF
few | TRBJ1-2 | TRBV19 | TRBD1 | TGTGCCAGTAGTATAGGGGACAGGGAAGATGGCTACACCTTC | CASSIGDREDGYTF
- | TRBJ2-5 | TRBV18 | - | TGTGCCAGCTCACCAAGGTTTGCAGGGGCCGAGACCCAGTACTTC | CASSPRFAGAETQYF
few | TRBJ1-6 | TRBV5-5 | - | TGTGCCAGCAGCTTTTATGCGGGGGCTTATAATTCACCCCTCCACTTT | CASSFYAGAYNSPLHF
- | TRBJ2-5 | TRBV2 | - | TGTGCCAGCACCGCCAACTTGTTGGCCCAGTACTTC | CASTANLLAQYF
- | TRBJ2-1 | TRBV5-1 | TRBD2 | TGCGCCAGCAGCTTGGGTTCTAGCGGGTTCAATGAGCAGTTCTTC | CASSLGSSGFNEQFF
- | TRBJ2-5 | TRBV6-6 | TRBD2 | TGTGCCAGCAGCCGCAGCGGGACCCAAGAGACCCAGTACTTC | CASSRSGTQETQYF
- | TRBJ2-5 | TRBV5-1 | - | TGCGCCAGCAGCTTGTTCTCCGTCAGGGAAGAGACCCAGTACTTC | CASSLFSVREETQYF
few | TRBJ1-6 | TRBV25-1 | TRBD1 | TGTGCCAGCAGTGTCAACCAGGGGGCCGATTCACCCCTCCACTTT | CASSVNQGADSPLHF
- | TRBJ2-7 | TRBV7-9 | TRBD2 | TGTGCCAGCAGCCAAGCGGGATCAGGGCACCTTCCAGAGCAGTACTTC | CASSQAGSGHLPEQYF
once | TRBJ2-7 | TRBV18 | - | TGTGCCAGCTCACCAGGGGCCTCCTACGAGCAGTACTTC | CASSPGASYEQYF
- | TRBJ2-5 | TRBV19 | - | TGTGCCAGTAGTATAAATCCCCCGACTACCCGAAGGGAGACCCAGTACTTC | CASSINPPTTRRETQYF
- | TRBJ2-1 | TRBV19 | - | TGTGCCAGTAGTATCTCCAGCGGCTACAATGAGCAGTTCTTC | CASSISSGYNEQFF
- | TRBJ1-1 | TRBV6-5 | - | TGTGCCAGCAGGAGGGAGGGGTACACTGAAGCTTTCTTT | CASRREGYTEAFF
few | TRBJ1-2 | TRBV28 | - | TGTGCCAGCAGTTTATCCCGGTATGGCTACACCTTC | CASSLSRYGYTF
few | TRBJ2-7 | TRBV28 | TRBD2 | TGTGCCGAAAGACCTAGCGGGACCTACGAGCAGTACTTC | CAERPSGTYEQYF
- | TRBJ2-3 | TRBV6-5 | TRBD1 | TGTGCCAGCAGTTACCAGACAGGGAGCACAGATACGCAGTATTTT | CASSYQTGSTDTQYF
once | TRBJ2-7 | TRBV5-1 | - | TGCGCCAGCAGCTTGGGAGATTACGAGCAGTACTTC | CASSLGDYEQYF
- | TRBJ2-5 | TRBV11-2 | TRBD2 | TGTGCCAGCAGCTTAGGAGGGGGACTAGCGGGGGTAGAGACCCAGTACTTC | CASSLGGGLAGVETQYF
once | TRBJ2-5 | TRBV4-1 | TRBD2 | TGCGCCAGCAGCCAAGCGTCCCTAGGACTAGCGGGGGCTGGAGAGACCCAGTACTTC | CASSQASLGLAGAGETQYF
- | TRBJ2-7 | TRBV27 | TRBD1 | TGTGCCAGCCGACTACAGGGGAACTACGAGCAGTACTTC | CASRLQGNYEQYF
- | TRBJ2-7 | TRBV7-6 | TRBD2 | TGTGCCAGCAGCCCTGGACTAGCAGCCTACGAGCAGTACTTC | CASSPGLAAYEQYF
- | TRBJ2-3 | TRBV6-6 | TRBD2 | TGTGCCATCGGGGCACTAGCGGGAAGCACAGATACGCAGTATTTT | CAIGALAGSTDTQYF
- | TRBJ1-5 | TRBV27 | - | TGCGCCAGCAGTCTTCGGTCCGGGACACCAAATAGCAATCAGCCCCAGCATTTT | CASSLRSGTPNSNQPQHF
- | TRBJ2-1 | TRBV28 | TRBD2 | TGTGCCAGCAACCAAATTGGACTAGCGGGAGGTAATGAGCAGTTCTTC | CASNQIGLAGGNEQFF
few | TRBJ2-7 | TRBV9 | TRBD1 | TGTGCCAGCAGCGTCCGGGACAGGGACGAGCAGTACTTC | CASSVRDRDEQYF
- | TRBJ1-4 | TRBV7-2 | - | TGTGCCAGCAGCCCGGGTCCCCTAGAGGCTGAAAAACTGTTTTTT | CASSPGPLEAEKLFF
- | TRBJ2-7 | TRBV6-5 | TRBD2 | TGTGCCAGCAGTTACTCCGCTAGCGGGAGAGGGTACGAGCAGTACTTC | CASSYSASGRGYEQYF
- | TRBJ2-3 | TRBV29-1 | TRBD1 | TGCAGCGTCCGACAGGGCTCTTCTGGGGATACGCAGTATTTT | CSVRQGSSGDTQYF
few | TRBJ1-2 | TRBV10-3 | TRBD1 | TGTGCCATCAGTACGGGACAGACTTTCTATGGCTACACCTTC | CAISTGQTFYGYTF
- | TRBJ2-5 | TRBV4-2 | - | TGTGCCAGCAGCCAAGGACCCTCCCAGGGTGTAGAGACCCAGTACTTC | CASSQGPSQGVETQYF
few | TRBJ1-1 | TRBV7-2 | - | TGTGCCAGCAGCAGCTTAGGGGCGACGGCGACGAACACTGAAGCTTTCTTT | CASSSLGATATNTEAFF
- | TRBJ1-6 | TRBV30 | - | TGTGCCTGGAGTGTATGGGGCTTACATTCACCCCTCCACTTT | CAWSVWGLHSPLHF
- | TRBJ2-1 | TRBV4-2 | TRBD2 | TGTGCCAGCAGCCAAGTCGGGGGGACCTACAATGAGCAGTTCTTC | CASSQVGGTYNEQFF
- | TRBJ1-4 | TRBV4-3 | - | TGCGCCAGCAGCCACCCGTATGAAAAACTGTTTTTT | CASSHPYEKLFF